A selection of T cell receptor beta chains follows, all from one sample in a study of technical replicates of blood from several donors. Clones were sequenced by immunoSEQ multiplex PCR, and TCRdb holds only the in-frame ones, with some missing. The data show around 57,000 clones, roughly 94% seen once. The specimen was T cells isolated from PBMCs. Receptors originate from a human donor in good health. The CDR3 runs from the conserved cysteine through the conserved F or W. D genes are given only for firm matches. Expanded clones get a size class; other rows say once, few or many, or leave the size out.

>.|.|TRBV6-5|TRBJ1-6
TGTGCCAGCAGTTACGGGGCTAATTCACCCCTCCACTTT
CASSYGANSPLHF
>.|.|TRBV18|TRBJ1-2
TGTGCCAGCTCGTACAGGGATAACTATGGCTACACCTTC
CASSYRDNYGYTF
>TRBD1|.|TRBV5-1|TRBJ2-2
TGCGCCAGCAGCTCTCTCTACAGGGGATCGGACACCGGGGAGCTGTTTTTT
CASSSLYRGSDTGELFF
>.|.|TRBV28|TRBJ2-7
TGTGCCAGCAGCTTGAGGTATGAGTCCGAGCAGTACTTC
CASSLRYESEQYF
>TRBD2|once|TRBV7-8|TRBJ2-7
TGTGCCAGCAGCTTTTTTCGAGTGGGACTAGCTTACGAGCAGTACTTC
CASSFFRVGLAYEQYF
>.|.|TRBV5-6|TRBJ1-1
TGTGCCAGCAGCTTGATTATCGGGGGAAGCAGGGCTGAAGCTTTCTTT
CASSLIIGGSRAEAFF
>.|.|TRBV9|TRBJ2-1
TGTGCCAGCAGCGTTAGATGGTCCAATGAGCAGTTCTTC
CASSVRWSNEQFF
>.|few|TRBV10-2|TRBJ2-7
TGCGCCAGCAGTGCTCTCGGCGGGGTCTACGAGCAGTACTTC
CASSALGGVYEQYF
>TRBD2|.|TRBV11-3|TRBJ2-2
TGTGCCAGCAGCTTGCTAGCGGATTCCACCGGGGAGCTGTTTTTT
CASSLLADSTGELFF
>.|.|TRBV5-4|TRBJ1-1
TGTGCCAGCAGCCCACGCGTGAACACTGAAGCTTTCTTT
CASSPRVNTEAFF
>TRBD1|.|TRBV11-3|TRBJ1-3
TGTGCCAGCAGCTTAGAGGACAGGGATGGAAACACCATATATTTT
CASSLEDRDGNTIYF
>.|.|TRBV9|TRBJ2-7
TGTGCCAGCAGCGTGTCTCGCGGGGGCCCGGGGGCGGGAACCCCTGGGAACGAGCAGTACTTC
CASSVSRGGPGAGTPGNEQYF
>TRBD1|.|TRBV11-2|TRBJ1-1
TGTGCCAGCAGCCACGACCCCAGGACAGGGATGAACACTGAAGCTTTCTTT
CASSHDPRTGMNTEAFF
>.|.|TRBV29-1|TRBJ2-1
TGCAGCGCTGGACAGAGAGACAATGAGCAGTTCTTC
CSAGQRDNEQFF
>.|.|TRBV29-1|TRBJ2-7
TGCAGCGCCTTGAGTGGGGGGTACGAGCAGTACTTC
CSALSGGYEQYF
>TRBD1|.|TRBV5-6|TRBJ1-2
TGTGCCAGCAGCTCTACAGGGGGCGGTGGCTACACCTTC
CASSSTGGGGYTF
>TRBD1|.|TRBV11-2|TRBJ2-7
TGTGCCAGCAGCTTAGTACGAGGACAGGGACACTACGAGCAGTACTTC
CASSLVRGQGHYEQYF
>.|.|TRBV28|TRBJ2-7
TGTGCCAGCAGTTTACAACGGGGATCCGAGCAGTACTTC
CASSLQRGSEQYF